This note documents a single T cell receptor beta chain sequence. Its specific antigen is unknown. Base qualities are not recorded, but no much larger clone differs from it by a single base. From its cysteine to its phenylalanine, the CDR3 spans 14 amino acids. Of all the DNA, just the CDR3 is kept, 42 bases in frame from base 1. Trimming costs V 3 bases and J 3 bases, and their ends lie 10 bases apart. CDR1 and CDR2, per the germline V gene, are LGHNA and YNFKEQ. This entry is derived from a study of OX40 agonist ivuxolimab in advanced cancers. Background for the entire study: Ivuxolimab was an agonistic, fully human IgG2 monoclonal antibody directed against OX40 (CD134), a costimulatory receptor. Intravenous ivuxolimab was administered to patients every 2 weeks at six dose levels: 0.01, 0.1, 0.3, 1.5, 3 and 10 mg/kg. Of the roughly 51 dose-escalation patients, hepatocellular carcinoma was present in about 20, melanoma in about 15, renal cell carcinoma in 9 and head and neck cancer in 9. In the dose-escalation cohort, 82.7% of patients were male, and the mean age was roughly 60 years, with a range of 23 to 79. Prior anti-PD-1, anti-PD-L1 or anti-CTLA-4 therapy was permitted, and checkpoint inhibitors had been received by under 50% of dose-escalation patients. Partial responses occurred in three dose-escalation patients: two with cutaneous melanoma and one with hepatocellular carcinoma. The purpose of peripheral TCRbeta sequencing was to test whether ivuxolimab changed TCR sequence diversity and led to clonal T-cell expansion. The monotherapy dose-escalation portion (N = 52 patients) of the phase I ivuxolimab trial is reported in the paper. The study at large found these results: At doses of 0.1 to 3.0 mg/kg, clonal expansion of both CD4+ and CD8+ blood T cells was observed from baseline to week 6. After ivuxolimab, more expanded clones were found on average in CD8+ T cells than in CD4+ T cells. In partial responders in the 0.1-3.0 mg/kg groups, normalized peripheral clonal expansion was found to be among the lowest, especially among CD8+ T cells. Low levels of normalized T-cell clonal expansion were also seen in some patients who did not respond. The antigen specificity of the clonally expanded peripheral T cells was not determined.

Genomic DNA was extracted from sorted cells for sequencing of the TCRbeta CDR3 region. The immunoSEQ Assay was used to sequence the TCRbeta CDR3 regions. TCRdb carries this immuneACCESS record with in-frame sequences only. Its versions omit some clonotypes, under half of them owing to an unresolved V gene in the studies checked, with the rest unexplained. Across this sample there are about 76,000 clones, with 70% to 90% seen only once. The top ten clonotypes cover roughly 0.98% of the sample. Patients with a history of autoimmune disease or receiving systemic immunosuppression were excluded from the trial. Peripheral blood for TCR sequencing was collected from all dose cohorts at baseline, on cycle 4 day 1, and on cycle 7 day 1. The samples were taken from a phase I, first-in-human, multicenter, open-label dose-escalation trial of ivuxolimab. Adults with locally advanced or metastatic melanoma, renal cell carcinoma, hepatocellular carcinoma or head and neck squamous cell carcinoma were enrolled in the trial. Before TCR sequencing, CD4+ T cells and CD8+ T cells from peripheral blood were sorted into separate populations.

The chain is made from TRBV4-2 and TRBJ2-3; no confident D gene assignment can be made. The sequences come from CD4+ or CD8+ T cells sorted from blood, collected in a trial of the OX40 agonist ivuxolimab. The TCR sequence derives from an adult with an advanced solid tumor such as melanoma, head and neck, liver or kidney cancer. Here the CDR3 is given as CASSHDGPTDTQYF. The DNA is as follows: TGTGCCAGCAGCCATGACGGACCGACAGATACGCAGTATTTT.